The next 4 T cell receptor beta chains were all read from a single sample in a study of shared clonotypes between healthy human individuals. Clones were read by immunoSEQ multiplex PCR, and TCRdb kept only the in-frame ones, dropping some. Of a few million clones in the sample, 80% to 95% are singletons; the top ten hold 0.35% to 0.5%. Sequencing was carried out using naive CD4+ T cells from PBMCs. The subset here: CD45RA+ positively selected. Receptors were obtained from a man aged 18 to 29 in good health. Some clones in this sample may be carry-over from other donors' samples.

V usage is TRBV18 and J usage is TRBJ2-3; D remains unclear. The CDR3 has 14 amino acids. V was clipped by 6 bases and J by 6 bases, with 16 bases between them. The germline V gene has CDR1 KGHSH and CDR2 LQKENI. CDR3 protein: CASSAGTSEDTQYF. CDR3 in DNA: TGTGCCAGCTCCGCAGGTACGTCGGAGGATACGCAGTATTTT.

The chain uses TRBV28 and TRBJ2-5, with D maybe TRBD1 (5 bases). Looked up from germline, CDR1 is MDHEN and CDR2 is SYDVKM. Trimming took 5 bases from V and 3 from J, leaving 16 bases between them. The CDR3 covers 15 residues. The CDR3 reads CASSKRGGGEETQYF. The CDR3 DNA reads as TGTGCCAGCAGTAAAAGGGGCGGCGGCGAAGAGACCCAGTACTTC.

This clone was seen just once. Other DNA sequences in the same sample also yield this CDR3. The V and J genes are TRBV9 and TRBJ2-3, with TRBD2 matching over 10 bases. The ends lost 0 bases at V and 1 base at J; junction bases unmatched: 2. Germline assignment: CDR1 SGDLS and CDR2 YYNGEE. The CDR3 has 16 amino acids. Here the CDR3 reads CASSVAGLAGTDTQYF. The CDR3 DNA follows: TGTGCCAGCAGCGTAGCCGGACTAGCGGGCACAGATACGCAGTATTTT.

This clone was recorded once. This rearrangement joins TRBV30 to TRBJ2-7, with TRBD1 as a possible D gene (6 bases). The V end was cut by 3 bases, the J end by 6 bases, with 18 bases between. The CDR3 extends over 14 amino acids. The germline V gene encodes CDR1 GTSNPN and CDR2 SVGIG (reference sequence). The CDR3 DNA reads as TGTGCCTGGAGCCTTGGTGGGGGCTGGTCCGAGCAGTACTTC. Amino acid sequence: CAWSLGGGWSEQYF.